Presented here are 3 T cell receptor beta chains from one specimen sequenced in a study of shared clonotypes between healthy human individuals. It was CD45RO-negative cells, positively selected for CCR7, that made up naive CD8 cells, with terminally differentiated effector memory CD45RA+ cells excluded. Produced via immunoSEQ multiplex PCR; TCRdb's table is partial and in-frame only. Here the sample spans under 2,000,000 clones, about 95% being singletons. Material: naive CD8+ T cells sorted from blood. The source is a man younger than 35 in good health.

V is TRBV27 and J is TRBJ2-2; D possibly uses TRBD1 or TRBD2 (5 bases each). Deletions cut 5 bases from V and 0 bases from J, with 16 bases between. The CDR3 totals 17 residues. CDR1 and CDR2 (germline): MNHEY, SMNVEV (reference sequence). CDR3 sequence (DNA): TGTGCCAGCAGTGCTTTGGGGGTACTGGCGAACACCGGGGAGCTGTTTTTT. Translated, it gives CASSALGVLANTGELFF.

This chain connects TRBV7-2 to TRBJ2-7; TRBD1 matches 8 bases. CDR1 and CDR2 from the germline V gene are SGHTA and FQGNSA. The CDR3 runs to 16 residues. Germline trimming cut 5 bases from V and 0 bases from J; bases unmatched to any gene: 9. This CDR3 is CASSPRRTGSSYEQYF. In DNA, the CDR3 is TGTGCCAGCAGCCCGCGCCGGACAGGGAGCTCCTACGAGCAGTACTTC.

In DNA form, the CDR3 reads TGTGCCAGCGGCATGGGGCGCAGGGGCGCCCTAGCGGGGACCTACGAGCAGTACTTC. As protein: CASGMGRRGALAGTYEQYF. This chain links TRBV28 with TRBJ2-7, with 9 nucleotides matching TRBD2. The CDR3 is 19 residues long. Germline V gene sequence: CDR1 MDHEN, CDR2 SYDVKM. The J segment lost 2 bases and the V segment lost 8 bases, leaving 22 bases of the junction unmatched.